The 17 T cell receptor beta chains in this list originate from one sample, sequenced in a study of blood T cell repertoires in COVID-19. Clones were read by immunoSEQ multiplex PCR, and TCRdb kept only the in-frame ones, dropping some. The sample records about 240,000 clones, 82% being singletons. Input material: peripheral blood. The receptors originated from a woman aged 60-70 years with active or convalescent COVID-19.

This chain joins TRBV5-1 and TRBJ1-2; D is possibly TRBD1 (6 bases). From germline, CDR1 is SGHRS and CDR2 YFSETQ. CDR3 length equals 13 residues. With 2 bases removed from V and 2 bases from J, the gap between germline ends came to 7 bases. The DNA for the CDR3 is TGCGCCAGCAGCTTTACAGGGAACTATGGCTACACCTTC. Translating gives CASSFTGNYGYTF.

The chain links TRBV10-2 to TRBJ1-5, with D perhaps TRBD1 (5 bases). The length of the CDR3 is 13 residues. Germline CDR1 reads WSHSY; CDR2 reads SAAADI. V lost 3 bases and J lost 9, with 12 bases in between. The CDR3 is CASSEQSGGPQHF. CDR3 DNA sequence: TGCGCCAGCAGTGAACAATCCGGGGGGCCCCAGCATTTT.

The V gene is TRBV19, the J gene TRBJ1-6, with 7 bases that match TRBD1. Looked up from germline, CDR1 is LNHDA and CDR2 is SQIVND (reference sequence). The CDR3 runs 18 residues. The ends lost 4 bases at V and 6 bases at J; junction bases unmatched: 15. Here the CDR3 reads CASSTTGVRRPGNSPLHF. CDR3 nucleotide sequence: TGTGCCAGTAGTACCACAGGGGTAAGACGGCCGGGTAATTCACCCCTCCACTTT.

The chain couples TRBV7-9 to TRBJ1-2; 7 bases map to TRBD1. Germline V gene data show CDR1 as SEHNR and CDR2 as FQNEAQ (reference sequence). Germline trimming cut 0 bases from V and 8 bases from J; bases unmatched to any gene: 9. The CDR3 runs 15 residues. This CDR3 is CASSLAGEGARGYTF. The CDR3 DNA follows: TGTGCCAGCAGCTTAGCAGGCGAGGGGGCGAGGGGCTACACCTTC.

The chain combines TRBV11-2 with TRBJ2-1, with TRBD1 matching 8 bases. This CDR3 contains 17 residues. The junction had 9 bases not matched to a gene; V was cut back by 1 base and J by 4 bases. The V gene's germline CDR1 is SGHAT and CDR2 FQNNGV. CDR3 sequence: CASSLAGFGQGYNEQFF. The CDR3 nucleotides read TGTGCCAGCAGCTTAGCAGGTTTCGGACAGGGATACAATGAGCAGTTCTTC.

The chain is built from TRBV7-2 and TRBJ1-2; no reliable D call. The length of the CDR3 is 15 residues. V shed 1 base and J shed 3 bases, with 12 bases lying between them. Germline CDR1 reads SGHTA; CDR2 reads FQGNSA. CDR3 bases: TGTGCCAGCAGCTTAGGCGGGGATAATGACTATGGCTACACCTTC. It translates to CASSLGGDNDYGYTF.

The V call is TRBV28, the J call TRBJ1-3; perhaps TRBD1 as D (5 bases). The CDR3 contains 16 residues. V dropped 5 bases and J dropped 4 bases, with 18 bases sitting between them. Per germline, CDR1 MDHEN and CDR2 SYDVKM. The CDR3 nucleotides are TGTGCCAGCAGTCCCCAGACAGCTCTTCGAGGAAACACCATATATTTT. It is translated as CASSPQTALRGNTIYF.

The rearrangement links TRBV28 to TRBJ1-5; 10 nucleotides line up with TRBD1. The CDR3 sequence is 17 residues long. V shed 3 bases, J shed 2 bases, and the junction held 7 bases outside the gene matches. From germline, CDR1 is MDHEN and CDR2 SYDVKM. CDR3 sequence: CASSLRTGGNRNQPQHF. DNA for the CDR3: TGTGCCAGCAGTTTGAGGACAGGGGGGAATCGCAATCAGCCCCAGCATTTT.

This chain uses TRBV3-1 (or the pseudogene TRBV3-2) with TRBJ2-5, with 13 positions matching TRBD2. The CDR3 runs 15 residues. V shed 7 bases, J shed 5 bases, and the junction held 7 bases outside the gene matches. Germline V gene data show CDR1 as LGHDT and CDR2 as YNNKEL (reference sequence). In DNA, the CDR3 is TGTGCCAGCAACTTGGGACTAGCGGGGTGGGAGACCCAGTACTTC. This codes for CASNLGLAGWETQYF.

The sample holds a few counts of this clone. This chain connects TRBV5-1 to TRBJ1-4; D not certain. The ends were cut back, 4 bases at V and 8 bases at J, with 9 bases in the middle. The CDR3 loop spans 12 amino acids. Germline V lookup: CDR1 SGHRS, CDR2 YFSETQ. CDR3 sequence reads: CASSESLEKLFF. The DNA of the CDR3 is TGCGCCAGCAGCGAGTCGTTGGAAAAACTGTTTTTT. The full variable domain, rest sourced from reference TRBV5-1 and TRBJ1-4, is KAGVTQTPRYLIKTRGQQVTLSCSPISGHRSVSWYQQTPGQGLQFLFEYFSETQRNKGNFPGRFSGRQFSNSRSEMNVSTLELGDSALYLCASSESLEKLFFGSGTQLSVL.

The chain carries TRBV7-9 and TRBJ1-2; TRBD1 matches 7 bases. The CDR3 is made up of 15 amino acids. Germline V gene lookup returns CDR1 SEHNR and CDR2 FQNEAQ (reference sequence). With 5 bases clipped from V and 7 bases from J, the junction kept 13 bases outside the gene matches. The CDR3 loop reads CASSADRKLVSGYTF. In nucleotides, the CDR3 is TGTGCCAGCAGCGCGGACAGGAAGTTAGTGAGTGGCTACACCTTC.

The V and J genes are TRBV14 and TRBJ1-6, with 10 bases matching TRBD1. V shed 3 bases, J shed 7 bases, and the junction held 9 bases outside the gene matches. Germline V gene lookup returns CDR1 SGHDN and CDR2 FVKESK. This CDR3 region has 17 residues. The CDR3 sequence is CASSQEKRTGGNSPLHF. The CDR3 DNA reads TGTGCCAGCAGCCAGGAAAAAAGGACAGGGGGAAATTCACCCCTCCACTTT.

The chain recombines TRBV11-2 with TRBJ1-3, with no clear D. Trimming removed 1 base from V and 0 bases from J, with 7 bases in between. The CDR3 is 15 residues long. Germline CDR1 reads SGHAT; CDR2 reads FQNNGV. CDR3 DNA sequence: TGTGCCAGCAGCTTAGCCCCTTACTCTGGAAACACCATATATTTT. Encoded protein: CASSLAPYSGNTIYF. The complete variable domain, with remaining parts taken from reference TRBV11-2 and TRBJ1-3, reads EAGVAQSPRYKIIEKRQSVAFWCNPISGHATLYWYQQILGQGPKLLIQFQNNGVVDDSQLPKDRFSAERLKGVDSTLKIQPAKLEDSAVYLCASSLAPYSGNTIYFGEGSWLTVV.

This clone was detected only a few times. The gene calls are TRBV9 and TRBJ2-5, with 13 bases fitting TRBD2. There are 15 residues in the CDR3. The germline V gene encodes CDR1 SGDLS and CDR2 YYNGEE. J gave up 9 bases and V 4 bases, and 9 bases lay outside the gene matches. CDR3 nucleotides: TGTGCCAGCAGCCGGGGACTAGCGGGGTCGGGGGCCCAGTACTTC. Translating it yields CASSRGLAGSGAQYF.

For this clone: Within the sample, other DNA sequences also encode this same CDR3. V usage is TRBV27 and J usage is TRBJ2-2; tentative D call: TRBD2 (6 bases). The CDR3 runs to 13 residues. Germline V gives CDR1 MNHEY, CDR2 SMNVEV (reference sequence). V was shortened by 2 bases and J by 5 bases, with 6 bases between the two germline ends. The CDR3 sequence is CASSLGGTGELFF. The CDR3, as DNA: TGTGCCAGCAGTTTAGGAGGGACCGGGGAGCTGTTTTTT.

Details on this clone: A junction end diverges from the germline sequence, so it may reflect a read error. The chain couples TRBV7-9 to TRBJ1-3; D gene ambiguous. The CDR3 spans 18 residues. CDR1 SEHNR and CDR2 FQNEAQ come from the germline V gene (reference sequence). The CDR3 spells CASSGWRAADFSGNTIYF. Written as DNA, the CDR3 is TGTGCCAGCAGCGGCTGGAGGGCGGCCGATTTCTCTGGCAACACCATATATTTT.

The V call is TRBV7-9, the J call TRBJ1-1; 8 nucleotides line up with TRBD1. This CDR3 comprises 17 residues. CDR1 is SEHNR, CDR2 FQNEAQ, per germline (reference sequence). With 1 base clipped from V and 2 bases from J, the junction kept 9 bases outside the gene matches. The CDR3 DNA follows: TGTGCCAGCAGCTTAGAGGTGGGCAGGGGGCATAACACTGAAGCTTTCTTT. This gives the protein CASSLEVGRGHNTEAFF.